The next 26 T cell receptor beta chains were all read from a single sample in a study of cytomegalovirus exposure and HLA in healthy donors (dated by TCRdb to about 2017). Library method: the immunoSEQ multiplex PCR assay. TCRdb stores this immuneACCESS table with in-frame sequences only. Part of the clones is absent; in the studies checked, under half of the shortfall reflects unresolved V genes, and no reason is known for the rest. The sample profile shows 80,000 to 95,000 clones; around 96% of them were found once. The ten top clones hold approximately 1.3% of the sample. The sample consisted of PBMCs. These receptors were collected from a woman aged 18-35 years in good health and CMV-seronegative.

The chain couples TRBV4-1 to TRBJ2-3; D is possibly TRBD2 (6 bases). The CDR3 loop spans 14 amino acids. Trimming left V 2 bases short and J 0 bases short, with 6 bases between. The germline gives CDR1 MGHRA, CDR2 YSYEKL. The CDR3: CASSQSGSTDTQYF. CDR3 coding DNA: TGCGCCAGCAGCCAAAGCGGGAGCACAGATACGCAGTATTTT.

CDR3 sequence (DNA): TGTGCCACAAGACAGTACAATGAGCAGTTCTTC. Translation: CATRQYNEQFF. This chain links TRBV19 with TRBJ2-1, with D possibly being TRBD1 (5 bases). V was trimmed by 10 bases and J by 4 bases, leaving 8 bases between them. The germline CDR1 and CDR2 sequences are LNHDA and SQIVND (reference sequence). This CDR3 spans 11 amino acids.

CDR3 sequence reads: CASSQDGGPGQPNTGELFF. Written as DNA, the CDR3 is TGTGCCAGCAGCCAAGATGGAGGACCCGGACAGCCGAACACCGGGGAGCTGTTTTTT. The V and J genes are TRBV14 and TRBJ2-2; possibly TRBD1 for D (6 bases). The CDR3 consists of 19 residues. V was trimmed by 0 bases and J by 0 bases, leaving 17 bases between them. CDR1 is SGHDN and CDR2 is FVKESK in the germline V gene.

The chain couples TRBV19 to TRBJ2-7; TRBD1 matches 7 bases. Per germline, CDR1 LNHDA and CDR2 SQIVND (reference sequence). The CDR3 has 15 residues. The V and J ends lost 4 bases and 0 bases, in that order; junction bases with no gene match: 6. As DNA, the CDR3 is TGTGCCAGTAGTAGGGGGACAGATACCTCCTACGAGCAGTACTTC. This translates into CASSRGTDTSYEQYF.

The V call is TRBV7-9, the J call TRBJ2-7; D ambiguous. This CDR3 has 14 amino acids. Germline V lookup: CDR1 SEHNR, CDR2 FQNEAQ (reference sequence). The V gene lost 5 bases and the J gene lost 3 bases, with 14 bases spanning the gap. CDR3 in amino acids: CASSPWAADYEQYF. The DNA for the CDR3 is TGTGCCAGCAGCCCCTGGGCAGCCGACTACGAGCAGTACTTC.

This clone was observed a single time. CDR3 sequence: CASSPRTSGNNEQFF. The CDR3 coding sequence is TGTGCCAGCAGTCCAAGGACTAGCGGAAACAATGAGCAGTTCTTC. This chain joins TRBV6-4 and TRBJ2-1; 10 bases map to TRBD2. The CDR3 has 15 residues. Germline V gene lookup returns CDR1 MRHNA and CDR2 SNTAGT. J gave up 5 bases and V 5 bases, and 6 bases lay outside the gene matches.

V is TRBV18 and J is TRBJ2-7, with 8 bases matching TRBD1. The CDR3 consists of 16 residues. Per the germline V gene, CDR1 is KGHSH and CDR2 is LQKENI. V dropped 0 bases and J dropped 3; count of bases not matched to a gene: 7. CDR3 amino acids: CASSPPSITGGYEQYF. CDR3 sequence (DNA): TGTGCCAGCTCACCACCCTCAATAACAGGGGGCTACGAGCAGTACTTC.

The rearrangement links TRBV7-8 to TRBJ2-1; 9 nucleotides align to TRBD2. After removal of 5 bases from V and 3 bases from J, the junction contained 8 bases not matched to a gene. Per germline, CDR1 SGHVS and CDR2 FQNEAQ. The length of the CDR3 is 16 residues. The CDR3 bases are TGTGCCAGCAGCACGGGACTAGCCATACACTACAATGAGCAGTTCTTC. This sequence encodes CASSTGLAIHYNEQFF.

The chain carries TRBV14 and TRBJ2-1; 9 bases line up with TRBD1. V was clipped by 0 bases and J by 4 bases; unmatched bases: 7. This CDR3 comprises 17 residues. Germline loops: CDR1 SGHDN, CDR2 FVKESK. In DNA, the CDR3 is TGTGCCAGCAGCCAAGATGAGGCACAGGGGGCATACAATGAGCAGTTCTTC. Translation: CASSQDEAQGAYNEQFF.

The V call is TRBV10-3, the J call TRBJ2-7, with a tentative D call TRBD1 (5 bases). The CDR3 consists of 16 residues. Germline values: CDR1 ENHRY, CDR2 SYGVKD. Between the trimmed V and J ends, which lost 6 bases and 0 bases, there was a span of 18 bases. CDR3 DNA sequence: TGTGCCATCAGCCCACGGCAGGGCGTTTTCTCCTACGAGCAGTACTTC. Translation gives CAISPRQGVFSYEQYF.

The chain employs TRBV6-5 and TRBJ1-3; D is uncertain. Germline CDR1 reads MNHEY; CDR2 reads SVGAGI. V lost 2 bases, J lost 0 bases, and 5 bases lay in between. This CDR3 is 14 amino acids long. The CDR3 loop is CASSYRSSGNTIYF. In DNA form, the CDR3 reads TGTGCCAGCAGTTACCGGAGCTCTGGAAACACCATATATTTT.

V is TRBV11-3 and J is TRBJ1-1; D ambiguous. The germline V gene encodes CDR1 SGHNT and CDR2 YENEEA. V gave up 5 bases and J gave up 5 bases, with 12 bases separating them. This CDR3 comprises 13 residues. The CDR3 spells CASSPASGTEAFF. DNA for the CDR3: TGTGCCAGCAGCCCAGCCTCGGGAACTGAAGCTTTCTTT.

The CDR3: CASSLAGRGRWAEAFF. DNA of the CDR3: TGTGCCAGCAGCTTAGCGGGTAGGGGGCGGTGGGCTGAAGCTTTCTTT. V gene TRBV13 combines with J gene TRBJ1-1; 7 bases fit TRBD1. Per germline, CDR1 PRHDT and CDR2 FYEKMQ (reference sequence). This CDR3 contains 16 residues. J was trimmed by 6 bases and V by 1 base; bases with no gene match: 11. Looking up the rest from reference TRBV13 and TRBJ1-1 gives the full variable domain: AAGVIQSPRHLIKEKRETATLKCYPIPRHDTVYWYQQGPGQDPQFLISFYEKMQSDKGSIPDRFSAQQFSDYHSELNMSSLELGDSALYFCASSLAGRGRWAEAFFGQGTRLTVV.

V is TRBV5-1 and J is TRBJ2-3; TRBD2 matches at 14 bases. V lost 2 bases, J lost 5 bases, and 7 bases stayed unmatched. The CDR3 contains 17 residues. Germline V lookup: CDR1 SGHRS, CDR2 YFSETQ. The CDR3 loop reads CASSFAGLAGVGDTQYF. The CDR3 region has the DNA TGCGCCAGCAGCTTTGCGGGACTAGCGGGAGTGGGAGATACGCAGTATTTT. Together with reference TRBV5-1 and TRBJ2-3, the CDR3 gives the full variable domain: KAGVTQTPRYLIKTRGQQVTLSCSPISGHRSVSWYQQTPGQGLQFLFEYFSETQRNKGNFPGRFSGRQFSNSRSEMNVSTLELGDSALYLCASSFAGLAGVGDTQYFGPGTRLTVL.

The chain has TRBV9 and TRBJ2-3; possible D gene TRBD2, 6 bases. Germline CDR1 reads SGDLS; CDR2 reads YYNGEE. V was shortened by 3 bases and J by 0 bases, with 14 bases between the two germline ends. CDR3 length: 16 amino acids. In DNA, the CDR3 is TGTGCCAGCAGCGGGGGCCGACGGGGGAGCACAGATACGCAGTATTTT. Translation gives CASSGGRRGSTDTQYF.

The chain is built from TRBV19 and TRBJ2-7, with D tentatively TRBD2 (6 bases). V lost 5 bases to trimming and J lost 6 bases, with 17 bases between them. Germline V lookup: CDR1 LNHDA, CDR2 SQIVND (reference sequence). CDR3 length: 14 amino acids. The CDR3 region is CASSREPASLEQYF. The CDR3 nucleotides read TGTGCCAGTAGTCGGGAGCCCGCCTCACTCGAGCAGTACTTC.

The rearrangement joins TRBV5-6 to TRBJ2-7, with 16 bases that match TRBD2. V shed 3 bases, J shed 7 bases, and the junction held 7 bases outside the gene matches. There are 16 residues in the CDR3. The V gene's germline CDR1 is SGHDT and CDR2 YYEEEE. The CDR3: CASSSGLAGGPGEQYF. CDR3 in DNA: TGTGCCAGCAGCTCGGGACTAGCGGGAGGGCCAGGGGAGCAGTACTTC. Full variable domain (outside the CDR3, taken from reference TRBV5-6 and TRBJ2-7): DAGVTQSPTHLIKTRGQQVTLRCSPKSGHDTVSWYQQALGQGPQFIFQYYEEEERQRGNFPDRFSGHQFPNYSSELNVNALLLGDSALYLCASSSGLAGGPGEQYFGPGTRLTVT.

This clone was recorded only once. The gene calls are TRBV7-9 and TRBJ2-1; 12 bases fit TRBD2. This CDR3 region has 17 residues. The V gene end was trimmed by 4 bases and the J gene end by 2 bases; junction bases not matched to a gene: 6. Germline CDR1 is SEHNR and CDR2 is FQNEAQ (reference sequence). The CDR3 coding sequence is TGTGCCAGCAGCTCCGGGAGGACTAGCGGGACCTACAATGAGCAGTTCTTC. This gives the protein CASSSGRTSGTYNEQFF.

This rearrangement joins TRBV10-3 to TRBJ2-3, with 7 positions matching TRBD2. The germline gives CDR1 ENHRY, CDR2 SYGVKD. The CDR3 is 15 residues long. V shed 3 bases and J 4 bases; nucleotides not matched to a gene: 7. The CDR3 sequence is CAISDPRTSADTQYF. The CDR3 DNA sequence: TGTGCCATCAGTGATCCCCGTACTAGCGCAGATACGCAGTATTTT.

The sample holds one count of this clone. This chain joins TRBV6-5 and TRBJ2-3; 7 nucleotides align to TRBD2. The trim removed 0 bases at V and 4 bases at J, leaving 7 bases unmatched. This CDR3 is 16 amino acids long. Per the germline V gene, CDR1 is MNHEY and CDR2 is SVGAGI. Here the CDR3 reads CASSYSRTSLADTQYF. DNA for the CDR3: TGTGCCAGCAGTTACTCGAGGACTAGTTTAGCAGATACGCAGTATTTT.

The gene calls are TRBV6-1 and TRBJ2-5; 10 bases are a match to TRBD1. This CDR3 contains 17 residues. V lost 4 bases to trimming and J lost 4 bases; unmatched junction nucleotides: 12. Germline CDR1 and CDR2: MNHNS and SASEGT. The DNA of the CDR3 is TGTGCCAGCAGTGGACCCCCGGGACAGGGGTTCGGAGAGACCCAGTACTTC. Translated, it gives CASSGPPGQGFGETQYF.

The gene calls are TRBV5-1 and TRBJ2-1; D remains ambiguous. Germline lookup yields CDR1 SGHRS and CDR2 YFSETQ. V was cut by 1 base and J by 1 base, with 18 bases left in between. The CDR3 consists of 18 residues. The CDR3 sequence: CASSLNRFGGASYNEQFF. The CDR3, as DNA: TGCGCCAGCAGCTTGAATCGGTTCGGCGGTGCGTCCTACAATGAGCAGTTCTTC. The complete variable domain, with remaining parts taken from reference TRBV5-1 and TRBJ2-1, reads KAGVTQTPRYLIKTRGQQVTLSCSPISGHRSVSWYQQTPGQGLQFLFEYFSETQRNKGNFPGRFSGRQFSNSRSEMNVSTLELGDSALYLCASSLNRFGGASYNEQFFGPGTRLTVL.

This clone was counted a single time. This sequence joins TRBV27 and TRBJ2-7; perhaps TRBD1 as D (5 bases). V shed 4 bases and J shed 4 bases, with 20 bases lying between them. The CDR3 covers 16 residues. The V gene's germline CDR1 is MNHEY and CDR2 SMNVEV (reference sequence). CDR3 region: CASSYGLRTSLYEQYF. The CDR3 nucleotides read TGTGCCAGCAGTTATGGGTTGCGGACATCTCTTTACGAGCAGTACTTC.

The chain has TRBV21-1 and TRBJ2-5; the table's D call, TRBD1, was not checked against the DNA. TRBV21-1 is deemed a pseudogene. The CDR3 is 13 amino acids. The DNA of the CDR3 is TGTGCCAGAAGTAAGACAGGTCAAGAGACCCAGTACTTC. Its translation: CARSKTGQETQYF.

V gene TRBV7-8 combines with J gene TRBJ1-2, with no clear D. The V gene's germline CDR1 is SGHVS and CDR2 FQNEAQ. V lost 1 base to trimming and J lost 3 bases, with 15 bases between them. This CDR3 spans 16 amino acids. CDR3 region: CASSLGRRALHYGYTF. CDR3 sequence (DNA): TGTGCCAGCAGCTTAGGGCGGAGGGCGCTTCACTATGGCTACACCTTC.

The chain recombines TRBV2 with TRBJ1-4; D might be TRBD1 (5 bases). Germline loops: CDR1 SNHLY, CDR2 FYNNEI. The CDR3 is 14 amino acids. Between the trimmed V and J ends, which lost 7 bases and 8 bases, there was a span of 17 bases. CDR3 nucleotides: TGTGCCAGCAACCCCCAGGGATTTTGGGAAAAACTGTTTTTT. As protein: CASNPQGFWEKLFF.